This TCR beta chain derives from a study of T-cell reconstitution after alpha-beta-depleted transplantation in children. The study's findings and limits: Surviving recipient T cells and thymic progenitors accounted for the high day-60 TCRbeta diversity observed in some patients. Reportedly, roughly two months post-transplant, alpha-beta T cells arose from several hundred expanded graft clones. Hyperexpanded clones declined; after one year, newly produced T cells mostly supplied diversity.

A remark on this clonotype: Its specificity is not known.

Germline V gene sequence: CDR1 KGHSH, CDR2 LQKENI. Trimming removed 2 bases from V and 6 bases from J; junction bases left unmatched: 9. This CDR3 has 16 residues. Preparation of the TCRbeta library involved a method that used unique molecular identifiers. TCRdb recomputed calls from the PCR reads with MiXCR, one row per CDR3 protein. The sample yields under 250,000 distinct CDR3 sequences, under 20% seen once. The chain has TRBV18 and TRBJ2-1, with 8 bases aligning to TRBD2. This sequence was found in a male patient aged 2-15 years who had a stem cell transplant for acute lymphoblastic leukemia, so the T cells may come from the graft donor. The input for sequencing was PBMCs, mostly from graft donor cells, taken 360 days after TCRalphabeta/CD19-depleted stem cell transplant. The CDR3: CASSPKEAGAGNEQFF. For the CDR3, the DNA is TGTGCCAGCTCACCAAAGGAAGCGGGGGCCGGCAATGAGCAGTTCTTC.